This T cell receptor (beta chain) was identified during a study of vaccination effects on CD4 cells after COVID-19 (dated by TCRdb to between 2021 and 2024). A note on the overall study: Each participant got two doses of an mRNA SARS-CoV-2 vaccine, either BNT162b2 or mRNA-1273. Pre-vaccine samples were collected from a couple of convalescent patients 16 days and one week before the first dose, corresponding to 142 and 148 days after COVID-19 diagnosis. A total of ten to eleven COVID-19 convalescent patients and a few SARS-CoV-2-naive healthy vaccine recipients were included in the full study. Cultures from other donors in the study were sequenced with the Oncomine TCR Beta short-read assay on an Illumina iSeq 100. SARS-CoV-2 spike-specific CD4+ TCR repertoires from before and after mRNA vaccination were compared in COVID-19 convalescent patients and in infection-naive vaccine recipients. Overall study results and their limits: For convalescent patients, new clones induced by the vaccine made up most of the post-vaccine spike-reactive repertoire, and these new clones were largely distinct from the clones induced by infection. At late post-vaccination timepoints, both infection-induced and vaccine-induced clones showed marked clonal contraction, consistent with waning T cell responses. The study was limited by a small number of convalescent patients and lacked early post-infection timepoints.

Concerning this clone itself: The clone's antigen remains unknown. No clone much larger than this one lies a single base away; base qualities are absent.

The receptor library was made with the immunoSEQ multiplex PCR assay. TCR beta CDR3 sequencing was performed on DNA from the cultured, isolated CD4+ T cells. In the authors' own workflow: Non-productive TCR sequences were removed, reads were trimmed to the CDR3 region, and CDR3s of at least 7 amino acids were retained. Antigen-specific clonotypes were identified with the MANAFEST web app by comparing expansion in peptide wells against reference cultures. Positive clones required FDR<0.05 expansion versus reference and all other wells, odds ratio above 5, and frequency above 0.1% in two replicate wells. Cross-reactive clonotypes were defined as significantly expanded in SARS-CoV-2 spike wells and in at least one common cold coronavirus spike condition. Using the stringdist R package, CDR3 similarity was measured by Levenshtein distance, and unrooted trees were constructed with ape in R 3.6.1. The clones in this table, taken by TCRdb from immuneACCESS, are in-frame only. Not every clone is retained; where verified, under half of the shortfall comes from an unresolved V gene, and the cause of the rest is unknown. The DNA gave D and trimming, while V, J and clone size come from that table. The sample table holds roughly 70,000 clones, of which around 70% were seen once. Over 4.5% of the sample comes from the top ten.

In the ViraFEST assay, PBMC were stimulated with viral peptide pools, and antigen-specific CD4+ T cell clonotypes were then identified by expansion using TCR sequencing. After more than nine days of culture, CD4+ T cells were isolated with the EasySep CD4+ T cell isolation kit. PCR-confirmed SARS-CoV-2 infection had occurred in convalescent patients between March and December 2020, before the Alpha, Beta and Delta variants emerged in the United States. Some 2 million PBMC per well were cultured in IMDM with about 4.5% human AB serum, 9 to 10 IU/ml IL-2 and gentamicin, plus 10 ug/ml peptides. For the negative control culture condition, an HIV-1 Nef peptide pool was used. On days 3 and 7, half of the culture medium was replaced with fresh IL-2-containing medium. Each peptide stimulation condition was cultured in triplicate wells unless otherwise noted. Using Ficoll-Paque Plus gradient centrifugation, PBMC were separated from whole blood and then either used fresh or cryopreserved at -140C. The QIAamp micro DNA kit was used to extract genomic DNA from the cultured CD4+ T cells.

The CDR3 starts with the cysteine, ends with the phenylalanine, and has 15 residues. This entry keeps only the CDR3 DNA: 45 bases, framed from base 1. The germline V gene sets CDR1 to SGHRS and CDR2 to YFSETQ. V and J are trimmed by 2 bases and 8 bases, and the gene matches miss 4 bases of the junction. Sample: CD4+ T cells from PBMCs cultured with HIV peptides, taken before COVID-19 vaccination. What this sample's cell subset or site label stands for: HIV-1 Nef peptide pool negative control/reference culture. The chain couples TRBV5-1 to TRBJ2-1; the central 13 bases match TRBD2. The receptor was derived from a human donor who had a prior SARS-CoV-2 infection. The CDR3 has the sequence CASSLLAGGMDEQFF. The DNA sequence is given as TGCGCCAGCAGCTTACTAGCGGGGGGGATGGATGAGCAGTTCTTC.